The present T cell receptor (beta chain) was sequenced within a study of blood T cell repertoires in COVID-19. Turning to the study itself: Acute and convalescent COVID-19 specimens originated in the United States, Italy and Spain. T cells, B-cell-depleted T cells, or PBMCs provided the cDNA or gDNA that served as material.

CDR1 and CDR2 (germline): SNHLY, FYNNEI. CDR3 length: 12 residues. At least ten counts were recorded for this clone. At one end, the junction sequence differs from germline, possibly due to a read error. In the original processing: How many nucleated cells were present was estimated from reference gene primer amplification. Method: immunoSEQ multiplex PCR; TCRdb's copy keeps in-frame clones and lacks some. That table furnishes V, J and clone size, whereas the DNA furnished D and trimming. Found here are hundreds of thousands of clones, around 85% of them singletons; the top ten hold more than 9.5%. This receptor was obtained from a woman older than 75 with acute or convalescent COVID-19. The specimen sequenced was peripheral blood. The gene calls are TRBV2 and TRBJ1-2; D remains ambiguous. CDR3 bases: TGTGCCAGCAGTGAAGCGCGAATAAACTATAGTTTC. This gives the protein CASSEARINYSF. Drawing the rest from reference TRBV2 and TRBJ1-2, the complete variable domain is EPEVTQTPSHQVTQMGQEVILRCVPISNHLYFYWYRQILGQKVEFLVSFYNNEISEKSEIFDDQFSVERPDGSNFTLKIRSTKLEDSAMYFCASSEARINYSFGSGTRLTVV.